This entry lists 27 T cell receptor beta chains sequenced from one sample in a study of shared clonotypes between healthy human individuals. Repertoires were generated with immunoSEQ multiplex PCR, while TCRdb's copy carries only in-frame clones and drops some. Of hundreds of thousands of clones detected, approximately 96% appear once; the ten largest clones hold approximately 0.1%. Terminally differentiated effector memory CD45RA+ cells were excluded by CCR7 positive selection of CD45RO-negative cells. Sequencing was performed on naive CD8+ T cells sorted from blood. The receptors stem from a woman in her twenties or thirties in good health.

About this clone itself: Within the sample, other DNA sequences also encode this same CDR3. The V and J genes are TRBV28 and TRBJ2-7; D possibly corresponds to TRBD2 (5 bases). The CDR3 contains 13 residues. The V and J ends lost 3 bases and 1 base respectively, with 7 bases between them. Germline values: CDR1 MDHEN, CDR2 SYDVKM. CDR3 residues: CASSFGESYEQYF. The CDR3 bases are TGTGCCAGCAGTTTCGGGGAATCCTACGAGCAGTACTTC.

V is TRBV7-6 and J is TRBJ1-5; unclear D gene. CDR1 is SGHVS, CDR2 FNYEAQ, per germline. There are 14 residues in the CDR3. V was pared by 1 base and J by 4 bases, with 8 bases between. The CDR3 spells CASSLDRGNQPQHF. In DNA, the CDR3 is TGTGCCAGCAGCTTAGACCGAGGTAATCAGCCCCAGCATTTT.

The CDR3: CASSLEAYNEQFF. The CDR3 DNA follows: TGTGCCAGCAGCTTAGAGGCTTACAATGAGCAGTTCTTC. This sequence joins TRBV7-9 and TRBJ2-1; unclear D gene. Trimming cost V 1 base and J 4 bases, with 5 bases left between them. The CDR3 totals 13 residues. Germline V gene sequence: CDR1 SEHNR, CDR2 FQNEAQ (reference sequence).

The CDR3 nucleotides read TGTGCCAGCAGCTCGACCCTGGGACAGATCGTGAGGGGGAATCAGCCCCAGCATTTT. Encoded protein: CASSSTLGQIVRGNQPQHF. The chain carries TRBV5-6 and TRBJ1-5, with 7 bases fitting TRBD1. The CDR3 sequence is 19 residues long. Germline V gene sequence: CDR1 SGHDT, CDR2 YYEEEE. The ends lost 3 bases at V and 4 bases at J; junction bases unmatched: 19.

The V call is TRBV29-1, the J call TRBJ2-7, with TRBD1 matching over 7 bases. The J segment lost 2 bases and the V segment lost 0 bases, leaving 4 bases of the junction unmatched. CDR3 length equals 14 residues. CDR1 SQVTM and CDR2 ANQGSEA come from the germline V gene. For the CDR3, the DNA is TGCAGCGTTGAAGAGAGGGACAGACCCTACGAGCAGTACTTC. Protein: CSVEERDRPYEQYF.

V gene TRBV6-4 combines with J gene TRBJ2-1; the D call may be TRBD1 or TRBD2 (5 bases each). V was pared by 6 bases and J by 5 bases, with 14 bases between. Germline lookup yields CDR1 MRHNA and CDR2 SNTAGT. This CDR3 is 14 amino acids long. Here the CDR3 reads CASSPGTQNNEQFF. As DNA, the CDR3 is TGTGCCAGCAGCCCCGGGACCCAGAACAATGAGCAGTTCTTC.

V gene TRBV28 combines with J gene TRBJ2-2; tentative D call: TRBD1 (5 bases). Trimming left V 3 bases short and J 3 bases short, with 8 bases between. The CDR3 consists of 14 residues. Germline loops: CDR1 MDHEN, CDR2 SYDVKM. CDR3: CASSFRVYTGELFF. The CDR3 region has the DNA TGTGCCAGCAGTTTCAGGGTTTACACCGGGGAGCTGTTTTTT.

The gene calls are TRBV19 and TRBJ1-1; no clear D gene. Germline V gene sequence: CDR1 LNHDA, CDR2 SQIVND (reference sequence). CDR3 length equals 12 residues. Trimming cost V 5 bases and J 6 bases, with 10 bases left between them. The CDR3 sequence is CASSSGRAEAFF. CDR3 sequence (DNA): TGTGCCAGTAGTTCAGGACGGGCTGAAGCTTTCTTT.

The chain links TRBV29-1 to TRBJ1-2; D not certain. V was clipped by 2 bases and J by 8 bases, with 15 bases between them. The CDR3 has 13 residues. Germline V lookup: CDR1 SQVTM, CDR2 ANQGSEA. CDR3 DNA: TGCAGCGTTGAAAAGGTGGATTCGGTCGGCTACACCTTC. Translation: CSVEKVDSVGYTF.

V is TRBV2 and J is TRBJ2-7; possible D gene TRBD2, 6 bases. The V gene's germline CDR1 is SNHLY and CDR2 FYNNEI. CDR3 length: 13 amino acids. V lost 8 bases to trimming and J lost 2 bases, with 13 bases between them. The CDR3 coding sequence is TGTGCCAGCGGGAGTGGCGGGACCTACGAGCAGTACTTC. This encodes CASGSGGTYEQYF. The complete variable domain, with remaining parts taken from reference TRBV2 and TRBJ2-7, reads EPEVTQTPSHQVTQMGQEVILRCVPISNHLYFYWYRQILGQKVEFLVSFYNNEISEKSEIFDDQFSVERPDGSNFTLKIRSTKLEDSAMYFCASGSGGTYEQYFGPGTRLTVT.

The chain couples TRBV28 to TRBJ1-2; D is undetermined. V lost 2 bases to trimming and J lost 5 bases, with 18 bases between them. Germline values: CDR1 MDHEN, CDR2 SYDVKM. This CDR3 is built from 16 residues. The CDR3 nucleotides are TGTGCCAGCAGTTTAAGAGGGAAGCCAATAAATTATGGCTACACCTTC. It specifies CASSLRGKPINYGYTF.

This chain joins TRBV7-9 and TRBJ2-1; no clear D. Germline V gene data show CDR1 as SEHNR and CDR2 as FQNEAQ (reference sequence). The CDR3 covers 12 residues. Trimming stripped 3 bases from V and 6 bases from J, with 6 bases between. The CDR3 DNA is TGTGCCAGCAGCTTTAGGATCAATGAGCAGTTCTTC. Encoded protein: CASSFRINEQFF.

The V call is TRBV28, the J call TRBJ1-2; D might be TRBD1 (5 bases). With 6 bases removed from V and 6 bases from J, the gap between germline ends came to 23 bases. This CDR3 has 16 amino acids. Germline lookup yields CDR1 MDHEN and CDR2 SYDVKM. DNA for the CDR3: TGTGCCAGCAGCCCAGCCCCGGGCCTGGGGACTCATGGCTACACCTTC. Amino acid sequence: CASSPAPGLGTHGYTF.

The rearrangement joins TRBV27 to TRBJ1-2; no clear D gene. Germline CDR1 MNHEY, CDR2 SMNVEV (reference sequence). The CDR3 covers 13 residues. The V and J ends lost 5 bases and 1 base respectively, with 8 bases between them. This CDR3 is CASSIGLNYGYTF. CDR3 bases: TGTGCCAGCAGTATAGGTCTTAACTATGGCTACACCTTC.

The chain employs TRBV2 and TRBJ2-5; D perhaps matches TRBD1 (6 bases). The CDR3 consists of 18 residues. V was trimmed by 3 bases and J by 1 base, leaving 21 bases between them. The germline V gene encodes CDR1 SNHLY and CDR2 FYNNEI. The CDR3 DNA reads TGTGCCAGCAGTGATAGGTTTATGGCAGGGGCCCTCCAAGAGACCCAGTACTTC. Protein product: CASSDRFMAGALQETQYF.

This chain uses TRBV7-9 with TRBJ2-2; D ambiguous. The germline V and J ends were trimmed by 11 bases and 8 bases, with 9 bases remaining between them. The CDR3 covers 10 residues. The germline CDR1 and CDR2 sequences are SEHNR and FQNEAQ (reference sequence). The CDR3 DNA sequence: TGTGCCCCGTCGGTAGGGGAGCTGTTTTTT. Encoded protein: CAPSVGELFF.

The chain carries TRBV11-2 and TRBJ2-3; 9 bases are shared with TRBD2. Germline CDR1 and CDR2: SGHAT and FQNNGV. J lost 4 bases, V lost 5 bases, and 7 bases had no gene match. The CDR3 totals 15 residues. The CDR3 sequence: CASSHSGSRADTQYF. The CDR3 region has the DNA TGTGCCAGCAGCCATAGCGGGAGCCGGGCAGATACGCAGTATTTT. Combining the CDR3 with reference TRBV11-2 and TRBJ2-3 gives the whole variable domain EAGVAQSPRYKIIEKRQSVAFWCNPISGHATLYWYQQILGQGPKLLIQFQNNGVVDDSQLPKDRFSAERLKGVDSTLKIQPAKLEDSAVYLCASSHSGSRADTQYFGPGTRLTVL.

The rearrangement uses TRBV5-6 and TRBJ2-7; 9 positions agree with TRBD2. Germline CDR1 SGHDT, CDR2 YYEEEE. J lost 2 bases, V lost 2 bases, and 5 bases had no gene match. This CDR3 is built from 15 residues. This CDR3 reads CASSFATSGAYEQYF. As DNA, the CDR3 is TGTGCCAGCAGCTTCGCGACTAGCGGTGCCTACGAGCAGTACTTC.

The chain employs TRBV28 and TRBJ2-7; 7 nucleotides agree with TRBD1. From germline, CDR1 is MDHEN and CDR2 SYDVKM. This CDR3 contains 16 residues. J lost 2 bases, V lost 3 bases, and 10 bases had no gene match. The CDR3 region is CASSLRVGQVTYEQYF. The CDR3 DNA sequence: TGTGCCAGCAGTTTGCGCGTTGGACAGGTGACCTACGAGCAGTACTTC. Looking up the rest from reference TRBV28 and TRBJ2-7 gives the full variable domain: DVKVTQSSRYLVKRTGEKVFLECVQDMDHENMFWYRQDPGLGLRLIYFSYDVKMKEKGDIPEGYSVSREKKERFSLILESASTNQTSMYLCASSLRVGQVTYEQYFGPGTRLTVT.

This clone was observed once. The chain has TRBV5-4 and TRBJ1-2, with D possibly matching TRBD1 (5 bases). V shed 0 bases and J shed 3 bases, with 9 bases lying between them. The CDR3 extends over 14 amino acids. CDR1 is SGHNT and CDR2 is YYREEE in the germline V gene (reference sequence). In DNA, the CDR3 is TGTGCCAGCAGCTTGGACGGGACGGACTATGGCTACACCTTC. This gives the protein CASSLDGTDYGYTF.

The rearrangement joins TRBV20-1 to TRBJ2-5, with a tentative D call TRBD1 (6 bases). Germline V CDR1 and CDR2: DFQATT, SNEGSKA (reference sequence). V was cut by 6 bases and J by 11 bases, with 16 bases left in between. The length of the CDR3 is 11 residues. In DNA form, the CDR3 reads TGCAGTGCACCACAGGGCTGGGAGCAGTACTTC. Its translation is CSAPQGWEQYF.

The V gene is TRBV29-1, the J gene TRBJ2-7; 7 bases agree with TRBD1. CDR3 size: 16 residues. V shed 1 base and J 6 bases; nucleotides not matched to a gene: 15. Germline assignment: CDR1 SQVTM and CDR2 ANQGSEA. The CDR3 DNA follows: TGCAGCGTTGAAGGGGGACAGAATAGTTTGCTCTCCGAGCAGTACTTC. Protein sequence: CSVEGGQNSLLSEQYF.

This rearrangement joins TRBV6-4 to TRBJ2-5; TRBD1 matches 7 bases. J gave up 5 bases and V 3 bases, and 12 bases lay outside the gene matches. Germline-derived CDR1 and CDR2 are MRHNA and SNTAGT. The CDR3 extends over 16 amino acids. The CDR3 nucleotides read TGTGCCAGCAGTGAAGGGACAGATCAACGAGGGGAGACCCAGTACTTC. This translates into CASSEGTDQRGETQYF.

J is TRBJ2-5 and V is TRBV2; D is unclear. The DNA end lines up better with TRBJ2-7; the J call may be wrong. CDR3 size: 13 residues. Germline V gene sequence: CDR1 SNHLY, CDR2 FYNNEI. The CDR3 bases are TGTGCCAGCAGTGACCTATCAACCTACGAGCAGTACTTC. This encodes CASSDLSTYEQYF.

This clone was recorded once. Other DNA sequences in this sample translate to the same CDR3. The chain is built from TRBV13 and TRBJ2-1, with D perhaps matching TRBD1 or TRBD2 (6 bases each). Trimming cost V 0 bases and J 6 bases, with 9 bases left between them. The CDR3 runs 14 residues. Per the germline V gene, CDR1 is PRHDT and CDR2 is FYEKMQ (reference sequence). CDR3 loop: CASSLGGGGNEQFF. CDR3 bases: TGTGCCAGCAGCTTAGGCGGAGGGGGCAATGAGCAGTTCTTC.

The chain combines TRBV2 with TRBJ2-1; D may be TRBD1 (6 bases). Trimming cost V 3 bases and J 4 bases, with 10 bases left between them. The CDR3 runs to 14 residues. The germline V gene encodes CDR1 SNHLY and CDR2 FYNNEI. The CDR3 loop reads CASSEPGAYNEQFF. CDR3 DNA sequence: TGTGCCAGCAGTGAGCCAGGGGCATACAATGAGCAGTTCTTC.

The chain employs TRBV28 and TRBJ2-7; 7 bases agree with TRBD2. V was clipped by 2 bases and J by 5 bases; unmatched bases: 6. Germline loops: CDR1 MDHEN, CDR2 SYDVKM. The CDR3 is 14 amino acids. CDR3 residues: CASSLRRRENEQYF. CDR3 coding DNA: TGTGCCAGCAGTTTAAGGAGGCGGGAGAACGAGCAGTACTTC.